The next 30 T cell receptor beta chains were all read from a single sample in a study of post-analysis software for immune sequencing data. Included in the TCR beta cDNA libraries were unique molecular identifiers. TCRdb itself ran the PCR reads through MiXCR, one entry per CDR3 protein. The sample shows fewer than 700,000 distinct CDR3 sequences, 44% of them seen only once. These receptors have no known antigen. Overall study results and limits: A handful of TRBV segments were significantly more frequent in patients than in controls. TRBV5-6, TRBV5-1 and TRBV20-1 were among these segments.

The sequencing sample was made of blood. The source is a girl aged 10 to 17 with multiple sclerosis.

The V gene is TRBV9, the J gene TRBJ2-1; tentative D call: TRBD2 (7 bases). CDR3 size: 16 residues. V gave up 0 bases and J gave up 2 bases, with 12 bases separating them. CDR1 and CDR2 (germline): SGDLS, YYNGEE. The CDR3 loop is CASSVAEGGAYNEQFF. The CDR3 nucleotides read TGTGCCAGCAGCGTAGCAGAAGGGGGGGCCTACAATGAGCAGTTCTTC.

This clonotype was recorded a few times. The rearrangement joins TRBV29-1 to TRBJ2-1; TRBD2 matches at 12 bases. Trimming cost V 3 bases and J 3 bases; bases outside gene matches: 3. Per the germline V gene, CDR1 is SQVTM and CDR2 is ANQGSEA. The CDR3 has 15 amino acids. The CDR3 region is CSVEGLAGVYNEQFF. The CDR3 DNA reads TGCAGCGTTGAGGGACTAGCGGGTGTCTACAATGAGCAGTTCTTC.

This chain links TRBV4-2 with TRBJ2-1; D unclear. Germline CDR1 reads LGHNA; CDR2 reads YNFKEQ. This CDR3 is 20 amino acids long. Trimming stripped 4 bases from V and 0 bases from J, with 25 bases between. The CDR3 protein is CASSLRWDSPSLSSYNEQFF. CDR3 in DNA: TGTGCCAGCAGCCTGAGGTGGGATTCCCCGTCTTTGAGCTCCTACAATGAGCAGTTCTTC.

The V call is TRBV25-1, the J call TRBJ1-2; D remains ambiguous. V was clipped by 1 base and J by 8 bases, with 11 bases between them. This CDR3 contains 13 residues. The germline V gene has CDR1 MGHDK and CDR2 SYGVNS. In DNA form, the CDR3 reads TGTGCCAGCAGTGAATTAGGGATTCGGGGCTACACCTTC. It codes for CASSELGIRGYTF.

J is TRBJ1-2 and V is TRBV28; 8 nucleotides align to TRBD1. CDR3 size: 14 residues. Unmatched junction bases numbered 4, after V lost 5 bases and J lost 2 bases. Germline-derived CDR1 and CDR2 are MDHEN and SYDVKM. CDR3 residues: CASSGRTGNYGYTF. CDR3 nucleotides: TGTGCCAGCAGTGGAAGGACAGGGAACTATGGCTACACCTTC.

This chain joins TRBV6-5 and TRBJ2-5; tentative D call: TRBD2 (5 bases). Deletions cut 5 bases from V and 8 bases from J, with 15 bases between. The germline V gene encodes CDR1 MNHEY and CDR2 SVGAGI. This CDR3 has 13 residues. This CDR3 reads CASSQRETLTQYF. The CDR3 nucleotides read TGTGCCAGCAGTCAAAGGGAGACCCTTACCCAGTACTTC.

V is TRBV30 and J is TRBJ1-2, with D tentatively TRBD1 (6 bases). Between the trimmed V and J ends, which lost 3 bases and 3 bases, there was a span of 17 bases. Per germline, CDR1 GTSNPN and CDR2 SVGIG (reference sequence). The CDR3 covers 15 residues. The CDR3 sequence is CAWSATGWGDYGYTF. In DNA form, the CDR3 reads TGTGCCTGGAGCGCTACAGGGTGGGGAGACTATGGCTACACCTTC.

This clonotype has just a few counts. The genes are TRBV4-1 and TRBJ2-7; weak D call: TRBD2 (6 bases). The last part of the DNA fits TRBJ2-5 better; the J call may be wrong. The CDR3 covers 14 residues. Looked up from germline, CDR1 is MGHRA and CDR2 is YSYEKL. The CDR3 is CASSQEGNIETQYF. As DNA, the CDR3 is TGCGCCAGCAGCCAGGAGGGCAATATAGAGACCCAGTACTTC.

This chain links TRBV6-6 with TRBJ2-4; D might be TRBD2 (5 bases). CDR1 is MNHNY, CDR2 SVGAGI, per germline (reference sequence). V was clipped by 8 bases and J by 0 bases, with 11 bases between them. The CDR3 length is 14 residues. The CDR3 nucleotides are TGTGCCAGCCTCGAGGACTTAGCCAAAAACATTCAGTACTTC. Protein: CASLEDLAKNIQYF.

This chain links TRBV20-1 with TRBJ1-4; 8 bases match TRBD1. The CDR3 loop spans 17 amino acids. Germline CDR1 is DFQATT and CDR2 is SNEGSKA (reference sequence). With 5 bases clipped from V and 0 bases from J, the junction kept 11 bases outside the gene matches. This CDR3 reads CSAHSPGQVSTNEKLFF. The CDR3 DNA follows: TGCAGTGCTCATTCGCCGGGACAGGTTTCAACTAATGAAAAACTGTTTTTT.

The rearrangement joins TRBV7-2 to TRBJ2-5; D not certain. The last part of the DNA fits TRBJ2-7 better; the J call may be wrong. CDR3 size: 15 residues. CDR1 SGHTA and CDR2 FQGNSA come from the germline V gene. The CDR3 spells CASSFLGRNSYEQYF. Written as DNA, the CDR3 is TGTGCCAGCAGCTTTCTTGGCAGAAACTCCTACGAGCAGTACTTC.

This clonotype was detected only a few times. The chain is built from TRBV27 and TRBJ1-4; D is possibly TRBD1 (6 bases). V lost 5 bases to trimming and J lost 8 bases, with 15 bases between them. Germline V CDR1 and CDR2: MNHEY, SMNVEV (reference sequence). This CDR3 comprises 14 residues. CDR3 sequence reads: CASSLQGRGEKLFF. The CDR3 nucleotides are TGTGCCAGCAGTCTACAGGGACGGGGGGAAAAACTGTTTTTT.

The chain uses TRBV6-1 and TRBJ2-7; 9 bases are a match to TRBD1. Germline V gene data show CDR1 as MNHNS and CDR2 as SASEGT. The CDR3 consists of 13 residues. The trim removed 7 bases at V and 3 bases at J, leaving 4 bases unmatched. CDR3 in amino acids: CASTPTGGYEQYF. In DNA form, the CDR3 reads TGTGCCAGCACCCCGACAGGGGGCTACGAGCAGTACTTC.

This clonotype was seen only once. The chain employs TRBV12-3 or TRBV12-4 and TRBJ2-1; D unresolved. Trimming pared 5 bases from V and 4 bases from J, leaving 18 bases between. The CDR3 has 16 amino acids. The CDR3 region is CASSPPVGGNYNEQFF. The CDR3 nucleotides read TGTGCCAGCAGTCCCCCAGTTGGCGGAAATTACAATGAGCAGTTCTTC.

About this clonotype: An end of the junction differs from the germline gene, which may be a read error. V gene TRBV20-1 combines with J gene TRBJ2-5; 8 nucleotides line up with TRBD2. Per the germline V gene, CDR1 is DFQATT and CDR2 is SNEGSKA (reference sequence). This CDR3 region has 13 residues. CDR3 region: CSAAGGYQETQHF. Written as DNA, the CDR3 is TGCAGTGCGGCGGGAGGCTACCAAGAGACCCAGCACTTC.

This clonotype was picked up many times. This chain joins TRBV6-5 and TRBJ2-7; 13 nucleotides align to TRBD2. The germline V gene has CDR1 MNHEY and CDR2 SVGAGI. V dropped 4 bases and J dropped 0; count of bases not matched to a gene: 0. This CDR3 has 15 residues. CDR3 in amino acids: CASSWTSGSSYEQYF. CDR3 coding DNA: TGTGCCAGCAGTTGGACTAGCGGGAGCTCCTACGAGCAGTACTTC.

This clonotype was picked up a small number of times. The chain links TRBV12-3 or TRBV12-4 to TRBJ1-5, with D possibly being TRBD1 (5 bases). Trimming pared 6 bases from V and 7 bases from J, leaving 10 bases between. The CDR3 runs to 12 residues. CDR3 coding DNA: TGTGCCAGCAGGGGGGTTGACCAGCCCCAGCATTTT. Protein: CASRGVDQPQHF.

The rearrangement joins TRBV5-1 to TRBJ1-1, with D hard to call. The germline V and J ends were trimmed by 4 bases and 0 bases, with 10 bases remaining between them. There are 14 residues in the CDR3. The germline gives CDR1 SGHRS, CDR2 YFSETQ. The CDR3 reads CASSTDGMNTEAFF. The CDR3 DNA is TGCGCCAGCAGCACGGACGGGATGAACACTGAAGCTTTCTTT. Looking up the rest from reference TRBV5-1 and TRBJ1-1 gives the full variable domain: KAGVTQTPRYLIKTRGQQVTLSCSPISGHRSVSWYQQTPGQGLQFLFEYFSETQRNKGNFPGRFSGRQFSNSRSEMNVSTLELGDSALYLCASSTDGMNTEAFFGQGTRLTVV.

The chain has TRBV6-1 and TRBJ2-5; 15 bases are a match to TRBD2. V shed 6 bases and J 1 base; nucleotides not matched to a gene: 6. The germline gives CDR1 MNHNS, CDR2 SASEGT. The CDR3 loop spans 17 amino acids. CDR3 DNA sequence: TGTGCCAGCAGCCCGGGACTAGCGGGAGGTTTCCAAGAGACCCAGTACTTC. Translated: CASSPGLAGGFQETQYF.

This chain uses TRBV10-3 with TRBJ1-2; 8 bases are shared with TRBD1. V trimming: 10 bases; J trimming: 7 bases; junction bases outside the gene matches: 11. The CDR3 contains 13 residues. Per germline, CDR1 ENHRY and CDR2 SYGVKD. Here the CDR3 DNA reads TGTGCCAGTGGGACAGGACCATCCTCTGGCTACACCTTC. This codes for CASGTGPSSGYTF.

The CDR3: CATSDFSGTQSIEQFF. The CDR3 DNA is TGTGCCACCAGTGATTTCTCAGGGACCCAAAGTATTGAGCAGTTCTTC. V usage is TRBV24-1 and J usage is TRBJ2-1; D possibly matches TRBD1 or TRBD2 (5 bases each). Trimming removed 1 base at V and 9 bases at J, with 18 bases between. CDR1 is KGHDR and CDR2 is SFDVKD in the germline V gene. This CDR3 comprises 16 residues.

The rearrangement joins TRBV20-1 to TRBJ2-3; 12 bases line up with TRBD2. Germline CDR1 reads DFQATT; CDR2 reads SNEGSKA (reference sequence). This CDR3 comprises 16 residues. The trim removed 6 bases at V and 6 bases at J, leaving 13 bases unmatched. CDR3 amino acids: CSAINLAGGKGDTQYF. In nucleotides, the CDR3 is TGCAGTGCAATCAACCTAGCGGGGGGGAAGGGGGATACGCAGTATTTT.

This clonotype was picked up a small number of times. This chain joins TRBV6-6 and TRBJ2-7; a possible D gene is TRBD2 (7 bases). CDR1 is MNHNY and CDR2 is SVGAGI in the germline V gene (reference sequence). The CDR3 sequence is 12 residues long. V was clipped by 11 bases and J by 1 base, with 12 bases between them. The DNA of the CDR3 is TGTGCCTCTAAGGGGGGGTCCTACGAGCAGTACTTC. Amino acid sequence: CASKGGSYEQYF.

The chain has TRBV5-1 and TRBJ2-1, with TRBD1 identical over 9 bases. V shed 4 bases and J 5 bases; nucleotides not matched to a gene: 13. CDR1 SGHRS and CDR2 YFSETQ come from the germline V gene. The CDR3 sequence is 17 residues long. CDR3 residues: CASSLTPDRGQDNEQFF. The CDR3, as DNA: TGCGCCAGCAGCCTAACCCCGGACAGGGGTCAAGACAATGAGCAGTTCTTC.

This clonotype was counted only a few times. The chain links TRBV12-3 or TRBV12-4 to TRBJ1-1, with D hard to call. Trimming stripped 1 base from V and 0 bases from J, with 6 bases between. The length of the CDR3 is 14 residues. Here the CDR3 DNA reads TGTGCCAGCAGTTTAGGTGCGGTGAACACTGAAGCTTTCTTT. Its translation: CASSLGAVNTEAFF.

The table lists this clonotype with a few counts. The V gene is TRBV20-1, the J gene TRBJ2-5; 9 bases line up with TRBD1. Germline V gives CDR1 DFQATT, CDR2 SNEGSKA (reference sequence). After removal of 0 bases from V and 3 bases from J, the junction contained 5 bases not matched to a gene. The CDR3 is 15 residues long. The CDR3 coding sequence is TGCAGTGCTAGAGATCCCCGACAGGGGGAAGAGACCCAGTACTTC. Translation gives CSARDPRQGEETQYF.

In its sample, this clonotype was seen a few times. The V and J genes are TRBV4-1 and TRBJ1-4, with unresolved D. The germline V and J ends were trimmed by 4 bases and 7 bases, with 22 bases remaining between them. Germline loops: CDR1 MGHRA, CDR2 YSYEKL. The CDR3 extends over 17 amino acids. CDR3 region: CASSPRGVGRLGEKLFF. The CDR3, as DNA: TGCGCCAGCAGCCCCCGCGGGGTGGGTCGACTGGGTGAAAAACTGTTTTTT.

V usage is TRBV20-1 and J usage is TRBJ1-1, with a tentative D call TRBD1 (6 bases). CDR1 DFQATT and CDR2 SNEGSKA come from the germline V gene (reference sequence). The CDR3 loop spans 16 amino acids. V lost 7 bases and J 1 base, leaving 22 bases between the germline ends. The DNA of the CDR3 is TGCAGTGTGCCGGGCTATGGGGACAAATCGAACACTGAAGCTTTCTTT. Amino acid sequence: CSVPGYGDKSNTEAFF.

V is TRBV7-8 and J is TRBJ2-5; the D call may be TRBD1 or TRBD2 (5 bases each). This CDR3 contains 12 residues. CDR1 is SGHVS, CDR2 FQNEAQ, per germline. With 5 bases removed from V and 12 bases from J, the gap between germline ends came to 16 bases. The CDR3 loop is CASSTTGTSEYF. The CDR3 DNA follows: TGTGCCAGCAGCACGACTGGGACCTCCGAGTACTTC.

CDR3 DNA sequence: TGTGCCAGCAGCTTAGGGGACAGGGGGGTCTACGAGCAGTACTTC. It specifies CASSLGDRGVYEQYF. The V call is TRBV7-6, the J call TRBJ2-7, with TRBD1 identical over 11 bases. J lost 3 bases, V lost 1 base, and 2 bases had no gene match. This CDR3 has 15 amino acids. In germline, CDR1 is SGHVS, CDR2 FNYEAQ.